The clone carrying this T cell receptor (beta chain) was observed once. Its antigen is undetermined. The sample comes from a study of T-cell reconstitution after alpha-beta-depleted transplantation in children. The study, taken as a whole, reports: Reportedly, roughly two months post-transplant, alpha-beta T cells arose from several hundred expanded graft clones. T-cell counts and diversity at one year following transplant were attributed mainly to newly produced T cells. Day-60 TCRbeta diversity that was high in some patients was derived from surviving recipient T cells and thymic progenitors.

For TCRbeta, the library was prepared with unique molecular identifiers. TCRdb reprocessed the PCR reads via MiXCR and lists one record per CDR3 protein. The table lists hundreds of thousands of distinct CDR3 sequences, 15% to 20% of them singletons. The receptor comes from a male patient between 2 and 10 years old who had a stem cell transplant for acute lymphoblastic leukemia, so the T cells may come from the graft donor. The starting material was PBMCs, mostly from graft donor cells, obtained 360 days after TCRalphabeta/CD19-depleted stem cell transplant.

The CDR3 DNA sequence: TGCGCCAGCAGATCACCCGGCAGCAATCAGCCCCAGCATTTT. Its translation: CASRSPGSNQPQHF. The rearrangement links TRBV4-1 to TRBJ1-5, with no clear D. The germline V and J ends were trimmed by 6 bases and 1 base, with 10 bases remaining between them. Germline CDR1 and CDR2: MGHRA and YSYEKL. The CDR3 is 14 amino acids.